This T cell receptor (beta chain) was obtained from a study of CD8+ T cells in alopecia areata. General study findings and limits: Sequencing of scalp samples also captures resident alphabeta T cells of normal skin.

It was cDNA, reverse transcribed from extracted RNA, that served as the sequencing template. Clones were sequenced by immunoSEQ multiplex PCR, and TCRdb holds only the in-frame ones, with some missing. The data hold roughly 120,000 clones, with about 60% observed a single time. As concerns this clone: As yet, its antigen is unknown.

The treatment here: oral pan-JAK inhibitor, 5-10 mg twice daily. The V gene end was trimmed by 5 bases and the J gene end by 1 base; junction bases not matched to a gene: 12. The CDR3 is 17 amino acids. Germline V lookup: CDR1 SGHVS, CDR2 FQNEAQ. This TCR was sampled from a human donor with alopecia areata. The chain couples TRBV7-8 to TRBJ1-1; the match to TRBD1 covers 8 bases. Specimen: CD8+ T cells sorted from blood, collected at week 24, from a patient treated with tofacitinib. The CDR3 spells CASSTGQGIFQNTEAFF. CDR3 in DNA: TGTGCCAGCAGCACAGGACAGGGTATCTTCCAGAACACTGAAGCTTTCTTT.